The 10 T cell receptor beta chains given below trace back to one sample, sequenced in a study of shared clonotypes between healthy human individuals. Libraries were prepared by immunoSEQ multiplex PCR; TCRdb keeps only in-frame clonotypes and omits some of them. The table shows some 200,000 clones, with under 80% occurring only once. Material for sequencing was memory CD4+ T cells sorted from blood. The sample's subset: CD45RA-negative fraction. These receptors were taken from a man aged 30-40 years in good health.

V usage is TRBV25-1 and J usage is TRBJ1-2; D call uncertain. Germline V gives CDR1 MGHDK, CDR2 SYGVNS. The CDR3 is 11 amino acids. Trimming stripped 6 bases from V and 10 bases from J, with 12 bases between. The CDR3 DNA is TGTGCCAGCAGCTTCTTCCGGGTCTACACCTTC. It translates to CASSFFRVYTF.

The chain combines TRBV5-1 with TRBJ2-7; 8 bases align to TRBD1. This CDR3 is built from 14 residues. V dropped 4 bases and J dropped 2; count of bases not matched to a gene: 5. Per germline, CDR1 SGHRS and CDR2 YFSETQ. This chain's CDR3 is CASSPPGQAYEQYF. CDR3 DNA sequence: TGCGCCAGCAGCCCACCGGGACAGGCCTACGAGCAGTACTTC.

This clone appeared once. The rearrangement joins TRBV5-1 to TRBJ2-1, with D possibly TRBD1 on 6 matching bases. Germline lookup yields CDR1 SGHRS and CDR2 YFSETQ. The germline V and J ends were trimmed by 2 bases and 8 bases, with 11 bases remaining between them. There are 13 residues in the CDR3. The DNA for the CDR3 is TGCGCCAGCAGCTTACAGGGTATGGATGAGCAGTTCTTC. Amino acid sequence: CASSLQGMDEQFF.

This clone was seen only a few times. V is TRBV29-1 and J is TRBJ1-1; maybe TRBD1 (6 bases). Germline V gene data show CDR1 as SQVTM and CDR2 as ANQGSEA. The CDR3 spans 13 residues. Trimming took 3 bases from V and 8 from J, leaving 16 bases between them. The CDR3 DNA is TGCAGCGTTGATGGGGGGCCCGTGGTAGAAGCTTTCTTT. Translated: CSVDGGPVVEAFF.

This clone appeared a few times. The J gene is TRBJ1-2, the V gene TRBV28; no definite D call. With 4 bases removed from V and 1 base from J, the gap between germline ends came to 4 bases. Germline CDR1 and CDR2: MDHEN and SYDVKM. This CDR3 region has 12 residues. The DNA for the CDR3 is TGTGCCAGCAGTTCGGTTAACTATGGCTACACCTTC. Amino acid sequence: CASSSVNYGYTF.

This clone showed up just once. This sequence joins TRBV21-1 and TRBJ2-7; TRBD1, as called in the table, went unchecked against the DNA. TRBV21-1 is marked as a pseudogene. CDR3 length: 12 residues. The CDR3 protein is CASSNWGHEQYF. CDR3 coding DNA: TGTGCCAGCAGCAATTGGGGCCACGAGCAGTACTTC.

This chain links TRBV7-9 with TRBJ2-1; a possible D gene is TRBD1 (5 bases). Germline V lookup: CDR1 SEHNR, CDR2 FQNEAQ (reference sequence). Trimming left V 4 bases short and J 4 bases short, with 11 bases between. This CDR3 is 14 amino acids long. The CDR3: CASSSDNPYNEQFF. The CDR3 bases are TGTGCCAGCAGCTCGGACAACCCTTACAATGAGCAGTTCTTC. The full variable domain, with the rest looked up from reference TRBV7-9 and TRBJ2-1, is DTGVSQNPRHKITKRGQNVTFRCDPISEHNRLYWYRQTLGQGPEFLTYFQNEAQLEKSRLLSDRFSAERPKGSFSTLEIQRTEQGDSAMYLCASSSDNPYNEQFFGPGTRLTVL.

The CDR3 sequence is CASYRAKTGELFF. DNA for the CDR3: TGTGCCAGTTACCGGGCCAAAACCGGGGAGCTGTTTTTT. This chain uses TRBV11-2 with TRBJ2-2; D is unclear. Trimming removed 9 bases from V and 5 bases from J, with 13 bases in between. This CDR3 is 13 amino acids long. Per the germline V gene, CDR1 is SGHAT and CDR2 is FQNNGV.

Only a few counts were recorded for this clone. This chain connects TRBV5-1 to TRBJ2-7, with 9 positions matching TRBD2. Germline V gene data show CDR1 as SGHRS and CDR2 as YFSETQ. The CDR3 length is 15 residues. J gave up 3 bases and V 4 bases, and 8 bases lay outside the gene matches. In DNA, the CDR3 is TGCGCCAGCAGCCCTAGTGGCGGGAGGGTCTACGAGCAGTACTTC. Translation gives CASSPSGGRVYEQYF. Looking up the rest from reference TRBV5-1 and TRBJ2-7 gives the full variable domain: KAGVTQTPRYLIKTRGQQVTLSCSPISGHRSVSWYQQTPGQGLQFLFEYFSETQRNKGNFPGRFSGRQFSNSRSEMNVSTLELGDSALYLCASSPSGGRVYEQYFGPGTRLTVT.

Here the CDR3 DNA reads TGTGCCAGCAGCGTTACAGGGCTACCCTACGAGCAGTACTTC. This sequence encodes CASSVTGLPYEQYF. V usage is TRBV7-2 and J usage is TRBJ2-7; tentative D call: TRBD1 (6 bases). Germline lookup yields CDR1 SGHTA and CDR2 FQGNSA. This CDR3 is 14 amino acids long. The ends were cut back, 5 bases at V and 2 bases at J, with 13 bases in the middle.